The entry below gives a single T cell receptor beta chain sequence along with its context. The specificity of this receptor is unknown. Including the terminal cysteine and phenylalanine, the CDR3 comprises 14 residues. The DNA is not on file. From a lookup of the germline V gene (reference sequence), CDR1 and CDR2 are DFQATT and SNEGSKA. The sample is drawn from a study of CXCR3-negative and CXCR3-positive naive CD8 T cells (dated by TCRdb to about 2019). Broadly, across the study: Roughly 150 million TRB reads were obtained in total, roughly 1.5 +/- 0.3 million reads per library. The TRBV-TRBJ cluster analysis covered naive subsets from about 5 donors and memory cells from 3 donors. Diversity and physicochemical repertoire analyses covered some ten donors pooled from two independent experiments.

Study-wide conclusions, independent of this receptor: Repertoire diversity was comparably high in both naive subsets but much lower in memory CD8+ T cells. Freshly isolated PBMCs were used for most assays because CXCR3 expression went down partially after cryopreservation. TRBV-TRBJ usage was similar between naive CXCR3-negative and CXCR3-positive cells from the same donor, while memory cells showed distinct patterns. TRB CDR3s from CXCR3-positive naive cells showed higher hydrophobicity (lower Kidera factor 4), lower energy, and higher strength and volume indices than CXCR3-negative naive cells. Surface CD5, linked to self-reactivity in mice, was comparable between naive subsets; TCR interaction strength was therefore also inferred from TRB CDR3 physicochemical properties.

Sequencer: NextSeq 550. The Human TCR Profiling Kit (MiLaboratory) was used to make UMI-labeled 5' RACE TRB cDNA libraries. The full amount of extracted RNA was used for cDNA synthesis, and the full amount of resulting cDNA was used for PCR amplification. Libraries were prepared in parallel with an identical number of PCR cycles. The published analysis was carried out like this. MIGEC and MiXCR extracted about 50,000 +/- 10,000 unique UMI-labeled TRB cDNA molecules per library, requiring at least two reads per UMI. On average, each library contained approximately 40,000 +/- 10,000 functional in-frame TRB CDR3 nucleotide clonotypes without stop codons. Diversity metrics, including normalized Shannon-Wiener and Chao1, were computed in VDJtools after downsampling to 5000 UMI-labeled TRB molecules per sample. Clonotype-size-weighted physicochemical properties of the central five CDR3 residues (interaction energy, strength, volume and Kidera factor 4) were computed in VDJtools. The reads, reprocessed by TCRdb, yield one row per CDR3 protein sequence and no DNA. The V and J calls reflect TCRdb's pipeline rather than the authors' work. The table kept for this sample lists some 130,000 distinct CDR3 sequences. The ten largest make up 0.29% of the sample.

For each CD8+ T cell subset, flow sorting was done in triplicate, and 300,000 to 350,000 cells per subset went directly into RLT lysis buffer. To keep memory contaminants out, a stringent definition of naive CD8+ T cells was applied: CD45RO-CCR7+CD27+CD95-. Using standard density gradient centrifugation, peripheral blood mononuclear cells were isolated from buffy coats. Naive CXCR3-negative and CXCR3-positive CD8+ T cells were flow-sorted on a FACSAria III. An RNeasy Mini Kit was used to extract total RNA from the sorted cells. Sequenced material: naive CXCR3- CD8+ T cells from blood. Sample cell subset or site, as interpreted from the label and publication: CD45RO-CCR7+CD27+CD95- naive CD8+ T cells lacking CXCR3 (TNR3-). This sequence originates from a human donor in good health. Some clones in this sample may be carry-over from other donors' samples. The chain uses TRBV20-1 and TRBJ2-1; TCRdb selects TRBD1, and the lack of DNA leaves this call unchecked. The CDR3 sequence is CSAPSSDSYNEQFF.